This TCR beta chain was obtained from a study of graft-versus-host responses after intestinal transplantation. Study-level information: Transplantation in recipients was multivisceral, liver-intestinal, or isolated intestinal.

Broader study findings: Among circulating GvH clones, peak levels were associated with early post-transplant declines in HvG clones. Researchers found GvH clones in recipient marrow, and some showed up first in ileum or blood. Clonal ratios of graft-versus-host to host-versus-graft in allografts were high for patients exhibiting graft-donor T cell macrochimerism.

As to this clone: Its cognate antigen is unknown.

Assay used: immunoSEQ multiplex PCR; TCRdb lists only in-frame clones, some missing. The profile shows 13,000 to 15,000 clones, roughly two thirds of them singletons. Graft material was processed, releasing intraepithelial and lamina propria lymphocytes. Germline CDR1 is LNHDA and CDR2 is SQIVND (reference sequence). The V gene end was trimmed by 4 bases and the J gene end by 6 bases; junction bases not matched to a gene: 10. The CDR3 covers 17 residues. Here the sequenced sample was ileum tissue, taken less than 700 days after intestinal transplantation. This clonotype originated in a human patient who received an intestinal transplant, so some T cells may come from the graft donor. V gene TRBV19 combines with J gene TRBJ1-5, with 12 bases matching TRBD1. The DNA of the CDR3 is TGTGCCAGTAGTAGTCTCAGGGACAGGGGGCAAGGTCAGCCCCAGCATTTT. Its translation is CASSSLRDRGQGQPQHF.